This is a list of T cell receptor beta chains from one sample in a study of blood T cell repertoires in COVID-19. Here immunoSEQ multiplex PCR was the method, and the copy in TCRdb shows in-frame clones only, minus some. The sample has more than 90,000 clones, around 79% seen once. The sequenced sample was peripheral blood. These receptors were obtained from a man aged 45-60 years with acute or convalescent COVID-19. Both conserved end residues are trimmed from each CDR3.

TRBJ2-5 | TRBV5-5 | ASSSPDWKIETQY
TRBJ1-4 | TRBV19 | ASSTYGGVKEKLF
TRBJ2-7 | TRBV14 | ASSQTLGGSIYEQY
TRBJ1-3 | TRBV10-3 | AIKDSYSGNTIY
TRBJ2-1 | TRBV6-2/TRBV6-3 | ASSYGGINFYNEQF
TRBJ2-7 | TRBV2 | ASQKTGQGYEQY
TRBJ2-5 | TRBV9 | ASSADRAASRGTQY
TRBJ2-7 | TRBV29-1 | SVETGYAYEQY
TRBJ1-5 | TRBV2 | ASSEVGLSNQPQH
TRBJ1-1 | TRBV20-1 | SVWTDTEAF
TRBJ1-5 | TRBV7-8 | ASSLSDSSNQPQH
TRBJ1-1 | TRBV5-6 | ASSGSTGGNTEAF
TRBJ1-6 | TRBV5-1 | ASSVDGTYNSPLH